This T cell receptor (beta chain) comes out of a study of T-cell reconstitution after alpha-beta-depleted transplantation in children. The CDR3 is 16 residues long. The germline V and J ends were trimmed by 2 bases and 9 bases, with 20 bases remaining between them. CDR1 is MNHEY and CDR2 is SVGAGI in the germline V gene. A few counts support this clonotype. Preparation of the TCRbeta library was carried out with unique molecular identifiers. A single record per CDR3 protein comes from TCRdb applying MiXCR to the PCR reads. The sample holds a few hundred thousand distinct CDR3 sequences, about 17% seen once.

The chain combines TRBV6-5 with TRBJ2-1; D not certain. Sample: PBMCs, mostly from graft donor cells, taken 360 days after TCRalphabeta/CD19-depleted stem cell transplant. The receptor was isolated from a boy less than two years old who had a stem cell transplant for Wiskott-Aldrich syndrome, so the T cells may come from the graft donor. CDR3 amino acids: CASSYRFSKGVREQFF. In DNA, the CDR3 is TGTGCCAGCAGTTACCGATTTAGTAAGGGTGTTCGTGAGCAGTTCTTC.